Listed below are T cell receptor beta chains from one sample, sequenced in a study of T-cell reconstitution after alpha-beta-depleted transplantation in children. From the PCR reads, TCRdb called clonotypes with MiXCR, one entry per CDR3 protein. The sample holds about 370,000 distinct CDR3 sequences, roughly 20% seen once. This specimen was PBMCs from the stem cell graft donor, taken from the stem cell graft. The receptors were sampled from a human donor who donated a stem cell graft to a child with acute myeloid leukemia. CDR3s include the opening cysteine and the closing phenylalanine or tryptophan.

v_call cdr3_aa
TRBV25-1 CASSEGRGAARDYNEQFF
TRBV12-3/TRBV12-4 CASGFGGRVSYNEQFF
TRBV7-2 CASSLAGLEQYF
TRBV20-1 CSATGGGRSNQPQHF
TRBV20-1 CSARDLLGTRTYNEQFF
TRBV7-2 CASSGQQRTEAFF
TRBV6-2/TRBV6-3 CASSYSAEQYF
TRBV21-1 CASSKYGQALSNQPQHF
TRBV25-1 CASSTGGGQGANEQFF
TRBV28 CASSGREGTYEQYF
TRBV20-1 CSARTSGSFEQYF
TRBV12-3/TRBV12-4 CASSLAGELGETQYF
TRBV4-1 CASSRGQFAPQHF